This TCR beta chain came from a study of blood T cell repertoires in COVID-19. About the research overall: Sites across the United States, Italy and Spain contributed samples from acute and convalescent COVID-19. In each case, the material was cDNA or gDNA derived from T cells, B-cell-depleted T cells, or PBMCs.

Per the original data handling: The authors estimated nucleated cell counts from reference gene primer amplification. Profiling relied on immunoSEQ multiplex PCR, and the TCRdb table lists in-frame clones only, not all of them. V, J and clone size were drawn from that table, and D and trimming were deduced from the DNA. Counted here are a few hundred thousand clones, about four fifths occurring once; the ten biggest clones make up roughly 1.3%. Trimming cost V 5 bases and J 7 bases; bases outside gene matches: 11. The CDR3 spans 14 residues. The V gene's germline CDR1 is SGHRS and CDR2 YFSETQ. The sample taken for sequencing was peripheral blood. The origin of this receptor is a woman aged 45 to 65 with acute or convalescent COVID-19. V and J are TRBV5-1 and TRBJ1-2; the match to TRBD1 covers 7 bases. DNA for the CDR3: TGCGCCAGCAGTTCAGCAGGGGGTTCGGGTGGCTACACCTTC. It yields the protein CASSSAGGSGGYTF.